The rows below give T cell receptor beta chains drawn from one sample of a study of blood T cell repertoires in COVID-19. Clones were sequenced by immunoSEQ multiplex PCR, and TCRdb holds only the in-frame ones, with some missing. The sample holds 140,000 to 150,000 clones, roughly 90% seen once. Sequencing input: PBMCs or T cells enriched from blood (not recorded which). The receptor set was obtained from a woman aged 25 to 39 with acute COVID-19. The CDR3 runs from the conserved cysteine through the conserved F or W. A D gene is named only where the DNA matches it firmly. Where a row states a size, it is once, few, many or the class of an expanded clone; other rows omit it.

CDR3 protein | CDR3 DNA | clone size | V gene | D gene | J gene
CASSLGPGLADYLRYEQYF | TGTGCCAGCAGCTTAGGCCCCGGACTAGCGGACTACCTCCGCTACGAGCAGTACTTC | few | TRBV11-2 | TRBD2 | TRBJ2-7
CASNPIADPYNEQFF | TGTGCCAGCAACCCGATAGCGGATCCATACAATGAGCAGTTCTTC | - | TRBV5-6 | - | TRBJ2-1
CASSLPRDRGQETQYF | TGTGCCAGCAGCTTACCCCGGGACAGGGGGCAGGAGACCCAGTACTTC | - | TRBV11-1 | TRBD1 | TRBJ2-5
CASSFPGLAGGTDTQYF | TGTGCCAGCAGTTTTCCGGGACTAGCGGGAGGCACAGATACGCAGTATTTT | - | TRBV28 | TRBD2 | TRBJ2-3
CASSLGASGSTDTQYF | TGTGCCAGCAGTTTAGGGGCTAGCGGATCCACAGATACGCAGTATTTT | - | TRBV28 | TRBD2 | TRBJ2-3
CASSSREQVNTIYF | TGTGCCAGCAGCTCCCGGGAGCAAGTTAACACCATATATTTT | - | TRBV5-4 | - | TRBJ1-3
CASSRYSEETQYF | TGCGCCAGCAGCCGATACAGTGAAGAGACCCAGTACTTC | - | TRBV4-3 | - | TRBJ2-5
CASSLAETSSYEQYF | TGTGCCAGCAGCTTAGCGGAGACTAGCTCCTACGAGCAGTACTTC | - | TRBV7-8 | - | TRBJ2-7
CASSELGGPRSYEQYF | TGTGCCAGCAGTGAACTTGGAGGGCCTCGGTCCTACGAGCAGTACTTC | - | TRBV25-1 | - | TRBJ2-7
CASSRSGTFSNQPQHF | TGTGCCAGCAGTCGCTCCGGGACATTTAGCAATCAGCCCCAGCATTTT | few | TRBV28 | - | TRBJ1-5
CASSLWAGGSNTGELFF | TGTGCCAGCAGTTTATGGGCGGGAGGGTCGAACACCGGGGAGCTGTTTTTT | - | TRBV27 | TRBD2 | TRBJ2-2
CASLANSGSERTDTQYF | TGTGCCAGCCTTGCTAATAGCGGGAGTGAGAGGACAGATACGCAGTATTTT | - | TRBV3-1/TRBV3-2 | TRBD2 | TRBJ2-3
CASGHLGRSGSSEQYF | TGTGCCAGCGGCCACTTGGGCCGTAGCGGGAGTTCCGAGCAGTACTTC | - | TRBV27 | TRBD2 | TRBJ2-7
CASSTDRENRYEQYF | TGTGCCAGCAGCACGGACAGGGAAAATCGCTACGAGCAGTACTTC | once | TRBV7-9 | TRBD1 | TRBJ2-7
CASSAKGASTEAFF | TGTGCCAGCAGCGCGAAGGGGGCGTCTACTGAAGCTTTCTTT | - | TRBV9 | TRBD1 | TRBJ1-1
CASSFGAGRQGSVSEQYF | TGTGCCAGCAGTTTCGGGGCAGGGCGACAGGGGAGTGTAAGCGAGCAGTACTTC | - | TRBV27 | TRBD1 | TRBJ2-7
CASSLGNNSPLHF | TGTGCCAGTAGTTTGGGCAATAATTCACCCCTCCACTTT | - | TRBV19 | - | TRBJ1-6
CAWSRDLNTEAFF | TGTGCCTGGAGTAGAGACTTGAACACTGAAGCTTTCTTT | - | TRBV30 | - | TRBJ1-1
CASNDPGGPSYGYTF | TGTGCCAGTAACGATCCCGGGGGGCCAAGCTATGGCTACACCTTC | - | TRBV19 | - | TRBJ1-2
CATSDTGLAGAVDTQYF | TGTGCCACCAGTGATACCGGACTAGCGGGAGCGGTAGATACGCAGTATTTT | - | TRBV24-1 | TRBD2 | TRBJ2-3
CASSRLAGGSYEQYF | TGTGCCAGCTCACGACTAGCGGGAGGGAGCTACGAGCAGTACTTC | once | TRBV18 | TRBD2 | TRBJ2-7
CASSEGQGARQPQHF | TGTGCCAGCAGTGAGGGACAGGGGGCCCGTCAGCCCCAGCATTTT | - | TRBV27 | TRBD1 | TRBJ1-5
CASSQGGRSEQFF | TGTGCCAGCAGCCAAGGCGGCCGGAGTGAGCAGTTCTTC | - | TRBV14 | - | TRBJ2-1
CATLAGGISYEQYF | TGTGCCACTCTAGCGGGAGGGATCTCCTACGAGCAGTACTTC | - | TRBV2 | TRBD2 | TRBJ2-7
CAWSVGGLANNEQFF | TGTGCCTGGAGTGTAGGAGGGCTAGCTAACAATGAGCAGTTCTTC | - | TRBV30 | - | TRBJ2-1
CASSNMQTGSNQPQHF | TGTGCCAGCTCAAACATGCAGACAGGATCCAATCAGCCCCAGCATTTT | few | TRBV18 | - | TRBJ1-5
CASSPLAGATNEQFF | TGTGCCAGCAGTCCCCTAGCGGGAGCGACCAATGAGCAGTTCTTC | - | TRBV6-5 | TRBD2 | TRBJ2-1
CASSYADSTEAFF | TGTGCCAGCAGCTACGCCGACAGCACTGAAGCTTTCTTT | - | TRBV7-8 | - | TRBJ1-1
CASSSQVEENTIYF | TGTGCCAGCAGTTCTCAAGTGGAGGAAAACACCATATATTTT | - | TRBV28 | - | TRBJ1-3
CATSDSAGGHTEAFF | TGTGCCACCAGTGATTCAGCGGGGGGCCACACTGAAGCTTTCTTT | - | TRBV24-1 | - | TRBJ1-1
CASSYNQETQYF | TGCGCCAGCAGCTATAATCAAGAGACCCAGTACTTC | - | TRBV5-1 | - | TRBJ2-5
CASSHPRDSTYEQYF | TGTGCCAGCAGTCACCCCCGGGACAGCACCTACGAGCAGTACTTC | - | TRBV28 | TRBD1 | TRBJ2-7
CASSQDPGGLTETQYF | TGTGCCAGCAGCCAAGATCCTGGGGGGTTGACAGAGACCCAGTACTTC | - | TRBV3-1/TRBV3-2 | - | TRBJ2-5
CASSPTVGTGVYSNQPQHF | TGTGCCAGCTCACCTACGGTGGGGACAGGGGTCTATAGCAATCAGCCCCAGCATTTT | - | TRBV18 | TRBD1 | TRBJ1-5
CASSPSSGITDTQYF | TGTGCCAGCTCACCCAGCAGCGGGATCACAGATACGCAGTATTTT | - | TRBV18 | TRBD2 | TRBJ2-3
CASYAPVLAGVGRTGELFF | TGTGCCAGCTACGCCCCCGTCCTAGCGGGAGTAGGTCGCACCGGGGAGCTGTTTTTT | - | TRBV19 | TRBD2 | TRBJ2-2
CASAGGTSGPSTYEQYF | TGTGCCAGCGCTGGGGGAACTAGCGGGCCCTCCACCTACGAGCAGTACTTC | few | TRBV28 | TRBD2 | TRBJ2-7
CSASYNYGYTF | TGCAGTGCTAGCTACAACTATGGCTACACCTTC | - | TRBV20-1 | - | TRBJ1-2
CASSGDRGGEKLFF | TGTGCCAGCAGCGGAGACAGGGGGGGTGAAAAACTGTTTTTT | - | TRBV14 | TRBD1 | TRBJ1-4
CASSPSSSGSTHEQFF | TGCGCCAGCAGCCCTTCCTCTAGCGGGAGCACCCATGAGCAGTTCTTC | once | TRBV4-3 | TRBD2 | TRBJ2-1
CASSVGTGGLTDTQYF | TGTGCCAGCAGCGTAGGCACGGGAGGACTCACAGATACGCAGTATTTT | - | TRBV9 | TRBD2 | TRBJ2-3
CASSQENREFGEQYF | TGCGCCAGCAGCCAGGAAAACAGGGAGTTTGGCGAGCAGTACTTC | - | TRBV4-3 | - | TRBJ2-7
CASRAGTGENGNTIYF | TGTGCCAGCAGGGCCGGGACAGGGGAAAATGGAAACACCATATATTTT | - | TRBV27 | TRBD1 | TRBJ1-3
CATSGKTYGTDTQYF | TGTGCCACCAGTGGTAAAACTTATGGCACAGATACGCAGTATTTT | - | TRBV24-1 | - | TRBJ2-3
CSVGAGSDKAFF | TGCAGCGTTGGGGCAGGGTCGGACAAAGCTTTCTTT | - | TRBV29-1 | - | TRBJ1-1
CASSLRGQGQSYEQYF | TGTGCCAGCAGCTTACGGGGCCAGGGACAGTCCTACGAGCAGTACTTC | - | TRBV7-2 | TRBD1 | TRBJ2-7
CSVGDSPNEKLFF | TGCAGCGTGGGGGACAGCCCGAATGAAAAACTGTTTTTT | - | TRBV29-1 | TRBD1 | TRBJ1-4
CASSFNRDTEAFF | TGTGCCAGCAGCTTTAACAGGGACACTGAAGCTTTCTTT | - | TRBV7-3 | - | TRBJ1-1
CASSLKDRVVGNTIYF | TGTGCCAGCAGCCTAAAGGACAGGGTGGTTGGAAACACCATATATTTT | - | TRBV7-2 | TRBD1 | TRBJ1-3
CAWGRDKPYEQYF | TGTGCCTGGGGAAGGGACAAGCCCTACGAGCAGTACTTC | - | TRBV30 | - | TRBJ2-7
CASSNIRVSEQYF | TGTGCCAGTAGTAATATCAGGGTCTCCGAGCAGTACTTC | - | TRBV19 | - | TRBJ2-7
CASSLAILTGGTGELFF | TGTGCCAGCAGCTTAGCGATCCTGACAGGGGGAACCGGGGAGCTGTTTTTT | - | TRBV7-9 | TRBD1 | TRBJ2-2
CASSITRDQETQYF | TGTGCCAGTAGTATCACCAGGGATCAAGAGACCCAGTACTTC | - | TRBV19 | - | TRBJ2-5
CASTPVWTLRKSYEQYF | TGTGCCAGCACTCCCGTGTGGACATTGCGGAAATCCTACGAGCAGTACTTC | once | TRBV28 | - | TRBJ2-7
CASRRTSGSYEQFF | TGTGCCAGCAGGCGGACTAGCGGGAGTTATGAGCAGTTCTTC | - | TRBV7-2 | TRBD2 | TRBJ2-1
CASSLGGTGDGYTF | TGCGCCAGCAGCTTGGGCGGGACAGGAGATGGCTACACCTTC | - | TRBV5-1 | TRBD1 | TRBJ1-2
CASSPWTSGSSYNEQFF | TGTGCCAGCAGCCCTTGGACTAGCGGCAGCTCCTACAATGAGCAGTTCTTC | - | TRBV3-1/TRBV3-2 | TRBD2 | TRBJ2-1